The next 3 T cell receptor beta chains were all read from a single sample in a study of shared clonotypes between healthy human individuals. TCRdb's table, derived via immunoSEQ multiplex PCR, lists solely in-frame clones and lacks some. This repertoire shows some 1 million clones, about 76% found once; its top ten account for 1.4% to 1.5%. Sequenced input: memory CD4+ T cells sorted from blood. Subset in this sample: CD45RA-negative fraction. These receptors all come from a man aged 18 to 30 in good health.

This chain connects TRBV6-6 to TRBJ1-2; D possibly corresponds to TRBD1 (6 bases). CDR1 is MNHNY, CDR2 SVGAGI, per germline (reference sequence). This CDR3 is 13 amino acids long. The ends were cut back, 4 bases at V and 4 bases at J, with 10 bases in the middle. The CDR3 DNA follows: TGTGCCAGCAGTTCATCGACAGGCTATGGCTACACCTTC. It yields the protein CASSSSTGYGYTF.

This clone has just a few counts. The V gene is TRBV13, the J gene TRBJ2-1; 7 nucleotides agree with TRBD1. This CDR3 is 14 amino acids long. V lost 3 bases, J lost 6 bases, and 5 bases stayed unmatched. Germline CDR1 PRHDT, CDR2 FYEKMQ (reference sequence). The CDR3 is CASSLTGSSNEQFF. Written as DNA, the CDR3 is TGTGCCAGCAGCTTGACAGGGAGCAGCAATGAGCAGTTCTTC.

This chain joins TRBV5-1 and TRBJ2-7, with unresolved D. V was cut by 0 bases and J by 3 bases, with 10 bases left in between. The CDR3 length is 14 residues. The germline gives CDR1 SGHRS, CDR2 YFSETQ. CDR3 sequence reads: CASSLEASLYEQYF. The CDR3, as DNA: TGCGCCAGCAGCTTGGAGGCGAGTCTCTACGAGCAGTACTTC.